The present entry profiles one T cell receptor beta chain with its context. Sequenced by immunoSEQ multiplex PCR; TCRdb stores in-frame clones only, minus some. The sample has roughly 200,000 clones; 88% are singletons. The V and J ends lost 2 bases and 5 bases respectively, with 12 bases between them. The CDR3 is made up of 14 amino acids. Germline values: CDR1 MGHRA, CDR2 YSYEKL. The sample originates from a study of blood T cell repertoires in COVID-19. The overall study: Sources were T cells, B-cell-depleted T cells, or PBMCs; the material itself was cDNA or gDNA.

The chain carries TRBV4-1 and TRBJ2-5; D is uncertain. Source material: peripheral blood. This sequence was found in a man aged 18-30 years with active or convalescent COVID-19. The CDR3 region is CASSQHAGRETQYF. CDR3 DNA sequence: TGCGCCAGCAGCCAACATGCAGGCAGGGAGACCCAGTACTTC.